This T cell receptor beta chain was found in a study of T cell repertoires in cytomegalovirus infection. Across the whole study: A matching HLA type, together with CMV infection, was signaled by public TCR beta signatures.

Regarding this clonotype: Its antigen is currently unknown.

Points from the study as a whole: CMV carriers having the relevant HLA were flagged by cumulative public TCR beta family frequency. Clonotypes of TCR beta that were HLA-C-restricted and CMV-specific dominated the ex vivo response.

Each CDR3 protein gets one entry after TCRdb re-called the reads with MiXCR. The table has roughly 49,000 distinct CDR3 sequences, 20% to 25% seen once. The receptor's source is a human donor in good health (CMV status not recorded). Some clones in this sample may be carry-over from other donors' samples. The sequences come from CD8+ T cells from cultured PBMCs, collected from culture after CMV antigen stimulation.

CDR3 sequence (DNA): TGTGCCACCAGTGATTCGTCGACCAACGAGCAGTACTTC. It specifies CATSDSSTNEQYF. The J gene is TRBJ2-7, the V gene TRBV24-1; D unclear. V lost 2 bases and J 5 bases, leaving 9 bases between the germline ends. This CDR3 region has 13 residues. Germline assignment: CDR1 KGHDR and CDR2 SFDVKD.